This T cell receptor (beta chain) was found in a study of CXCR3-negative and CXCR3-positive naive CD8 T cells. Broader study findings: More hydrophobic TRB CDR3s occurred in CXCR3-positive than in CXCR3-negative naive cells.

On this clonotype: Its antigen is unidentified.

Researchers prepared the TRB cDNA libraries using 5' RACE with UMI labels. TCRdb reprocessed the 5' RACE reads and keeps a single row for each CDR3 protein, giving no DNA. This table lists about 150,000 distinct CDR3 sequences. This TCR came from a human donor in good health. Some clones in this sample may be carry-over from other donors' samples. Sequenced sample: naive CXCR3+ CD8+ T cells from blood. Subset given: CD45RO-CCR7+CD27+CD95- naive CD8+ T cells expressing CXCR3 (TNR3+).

The CDR3: CASSLAGTYNEQFF. The chain carries TRBV7-9 and TRBJ2-1; TCRdb's D gene call, TRBD1, goes unchecked for lack of DNA. The CDR3 is 14 amino acids. The V gene's germline CDR1 is SEHNR and CDR2 FQNEAQ (reference sequence).